The T cell receptor beta chain described here comes from a study of blood T cell repertoires in COVID-19. The assay was immunoSEQ multiplex PCR, and TCRdb's table has in-frame clones only and misses some. Of 400,000 or so clones detected, 88% appear once; the ten largest clones hold around 2%. Germline assignment: CDR1 LNHDA and CDR2 SQIVND (reference sequence). The CDR3 covers 15 residues. Trimming took 6 bases from V and 0 from J, leaving 13 bases between them. The TCR sequence derives from a woman between 40 and 55 years old with acute COVID-19. The sequenced sample was PBMCs or T cells enriched from blood (not recorded which). The V and J genes are TRBV19 and TRBJ2-3; tentative D call: TRBD2 (6 bases). CDR3 in DNA: TGTGCCAGTAGCAATTCTGCGGGGAGCACAGATACGCAGTATTTT. Its translation: CASSNSAGSTDTQYF.